The rows below give T cell receptor beta chains drawn from one sample of a study of blood T cell repertoires in COVID-19. Measured with immunoSEQ multiplex PCR; TCRdb has only the in-frame clones, and not every one. The sample includes about 200,000 clones, 70% to 90% of them seen just once. Sequencing was performed on peripheral blood. All receptors come from a woman aged 45-59 years with acute or convalescent COVID-19. Both conserved end residues are part of each CDR3. The order of the fields is D gene, V gene, J gene, clone size, CDR3 length, CDR3 protein, CDR3 DNA. The D gene is left open where the match is weak. Size tells how often a clone was seen (once, few, many) or the class of an expanded clone, and some rows leave it out.

>TRBD1|TRBV18|TRBJ2-3|-|15
CASSPGQGGTDTQYF
TGTGCCAGCTCACCGGGACAGGGGGGTACAGATACGCAGTATTTT
>-|TRBV4-3|TRBJ1-6|-|15
CASSQENPSDSPLHF
TGCGCCAGCAGCCAAGAGAACCCCTCGGATTCACCCCTCCACTTT
>TRBD2|TRBV7-2|TRBJ2-1|-|16
CASSLMLAEIYNEQFF
TGTGCCAGCAGCTTAATGCTAGCGGAGATTTACAATGAGCAGTTCTTC
>-|TRBV19|TRBJ1-2|-|16
CASRTFGGPRDYGYTF
TGTGCCAGTAGAACCTTCGGGGGGCCACGCGACTATGGCTACACCTTC
>TRBD2|TRBV19|TRBJ2-1|once|16
CASSILRTRHHNEQFF
TGTGCCAGTAGTATCCTTCGGACTAGACACCACAATGAGCAGTTCTTC
>TRBD1|TRBV5-1|TRBJ2-3|-|16
CASSSSGTGGTDTQYF
TGCGCCAGCAGCTCCAGTGGGACAGGGGGCACAGATACGCAGTATTTT
>TRBD2|TRBV9|TRBJ2-1|-|17
CASSMGTSGASYNEQFF
TGTGCCAGCAGCATGGGGACTAGCGGGGCCTCCTACAATGAGCAGTTCTTC
>TRBD1|TRBV19|TRBJ1-5|-|14
CASSGTGGGQPQHF
TGTGCCAGTAGCGGGACAGGGGGCGGACAGCCCCAGCATTTT
>-|TRBV7-9|TRBJ2-7|-|14
CASSLPGLAYEQYF
TGTGCCAGCAGCCTTCCGGGACTCGCCTACGAGCAGTACTTC
>-|TRBV6-1|TRBJ2-7|-|14
CASSEYAGTYEQYF
TGTGCCAGCAGTGAATATGCAGGCACCTACGAGCAGTACTTC
>TRBD1|TRBV4-1|TRBJ2-1|-|16
CASSQDRDRPYNEQFF
TGCGCCAGCAGCCAAGATCGGGACAGACCCTACAATGAGCAGTTCTTC
>-|TRBV18|TRBJ1-1|-|14
CASSATTGNTEAFF
TGTGCCAGCTCAGCCACGACAGGGAACACTGAAGCTTTCTTT
>-|TRBV7-8|TRBJ2-5|-|12
CASSLERETQYF
TGTGCCAGCAGCTTAGAACGGGAGACCCAGTACTTC
>-|TRBV12-5|TRBJ2-1|-|15
CASGLVRRGTDEQFF
TGTGCTAGTGGTTTGGTCCGACGGGGAACCGATGAGCAGTTCTTC
>-|TRBV27|TRBJ2-2|-|14
CASSLGLAPGELFF
TGTGCCAGCAGTTTAGGTCTAGCCCCCGGGGAGCTGTTTTTT
>-|TRBV27|TRBJ2-3|-|14
CASRKMRFTDTQYF
TGTGCCAGCAGGAAGATGCGGTTCACAGATACGCAGTATTTT
>TRBD2|TRBV10-1|TRBJ2-7|-|14
CASRRPGTRGEQYF
TGCGCCAGCAGAAGACCCGGGACTAGAGGCGAGCAGTACTTC
>TRBD1|TRBV7-3|TRBJ1-6|-|14
CASSPQGEGSPLHF
TGTGCCAGCAGCCCACAGGGGGAAGGGTCACCCCTCCACTTT
>TRBD1|TRBV11-2|TRBJ2-1|-|15
CASSLETGTYNEQFF
TGTGCCAGCAGCTTAGAGACAGGGACCTACAATGAGCAGTTCTTC
>-|TRBV18|TRBJ2-5|-|12
CASSPGGETQYF
TGTGCCAGCTCACCAGGAGGGGAGACCCAGTACTTC
>-|TRBV10-3|TRBJ2-7|-|13
CATQGGFVHEQYF
TGTGCCACCCAGGGGGGTTTCGTCCACGAGCAGTACTTC
>-|TRBV19|TRBJ2-1|-|14
CATALGPGIPEQFF
TGTGCCACCGCCCTTGGACCGGGGATCCCTGAGCAGTTCTTC
>-|TRBV7-2|TRBJ2-7|-|13
CASSKLQGYEQYF
TGTGCCAGCAGTAAATTACAGGGCTACGAGCAGTACTTC
>-|TRBV9|TRBJ2-7|-|15
CASSVDGGLAYEQYF
TGTGCCAGCAGCGTAGACGGCGGGCTAGCCTACGAGCAGTACTTC